One and the same sample provided the 28 T cell receptor beta chains below, sequenced in a study of blood T cells in healthy people across ages. Next came a second PCR, run for roughly 7 to 12 cycles, which used a sample-barcoded 5' primer along with a J-beta primer mix. Via MiXCR, TCRdb re-called the 5' RACE reads, giving one row per CDR3 protein. The data contain hundreds of thousands of distinct CDR3 sequences, 45% to 60% of them singletons. The source material was blood. The receptor source for this set is a woman older than 75 in good health.

A word on this clonotype: Just one base apart from a much larger clone, this may be a read error. In DNA, the CDR3 is TGTGCCAACAGCCCAGACAATGAGCAGTACTTC. This encodes CANSPDNEQYF. The V gene is TRBV6-6, the J gene TRBJ2-5; D is unclear. Germline V CDR1 and CDR2: MNHNY, SVGAGI (reference sequence). The ends were cut back, 10 bases at V and 11 bases at J, with 17 bases in the middle. CDR3 length: 11 residues.

This clonotype was found a few times. The V and J genes are TRBV12-3 or TRBV12-4 and TRBJ2-3; TRBD1 is a possible D gene (5 bases). The CDR3 covers 16 residues. Trimming cost V 4 bases and J 0 bases, with 14 bases left between them. CDR3 sequence reads: CASSSRQTSSTDTQYF. DNA for the CDR3: TGTGCCAGCAGTTCCCGACAGACTTCTAGCACAGATACGCAGTATTTT.

Turning to this clonotype: Compared with germline, one end of the junction differs, possibly owing to a read error. V usage is TRBV28 and J usage is TRBJ2-5; D assignment may be TRBD1 or TRBD2 (5 bases each). The CDR3 contains 14 residues. Looked up from germline, CDR1 is MDHEN and CDR2 is SYDVKM. CDR3 DNA sequence: TGCGCCAGCAGTGGGGACGGGGAGAAAGAGACCCCGTACTTC. Amino acid sequence: CASSGDGEKETPYF.

The V call is TRBV11-3, the J call TRBJ2-3; D is perhaps TRBD2 (5 bases). CDR1 and CDR2 (germline): SGHNT, YENEEA. V was shortened by 5 bases and J by 0 bases, with 15 bases between the two germline ends. This CDR3 region has 16 residues. The CDR3 here is CASSPSGRISTDTQYF. DNA of the CDR3: TGTGCCAGCAGCCCCTCGGGAAGGATAAGCACAGATACGCAGTATTTT.

A single count supports this clonotype. This chain joins TRBV2 and TRBJ2-1, with TRBD2 as a possible D gene (6 bases). CDR1 and CDR2 from the germline V gene are SNHLY and FYNNEI. This CDR3 contains 15 residues. V was trimmed by 4 bases and J by 3 bases, leaving 13 bases between them. The CDR3 DNA reads TGTGCCAGCAGTGGCTTACTAGCCAACTACAATGAGCAGTTCTTC. Residues: CASSGLLANYNEQFF. Filled out from reference TRBV2 and TRBJ2-1, the complete variable domain reads EPEVTQTPSHQVTQMGQEVILRCVPISNHLYFYWYRQILGQKVEFLVSFYNNEISEKSEIFDDQFSVERPDGSNFTLKIRSTKLEDSAMYFCASSGLLANYNEQFFGPGTRLTVL.

This clonotype was seen many times. The rearrangement links TRBV10-3 to TRBJ2-5, with 8 bases aligning to TRBD2. CDR1 is ENHRY, CDR2 SYGVKD, per germline. The V and J ends lost 9 bases and 2 bases, in that order; junction bases with no gene match: 8. The CDR3 totals 14 residues. Here the CDR3 DNA reads TGTGCCATTGCTAGCGGGCCCTCTCAAGAGACCCAGTACTTC. Residues: CAIASGPSQETQYF.

This clonotype came up a few times. V is TRBV5-1 and J is TRBJ1-1; 7 bases agree with TRBD1. The CDR3 has 13 residues. The V gene end was trimmed by 4 bases and the J gene end by 3 bases; junction bases not matched to a gene: 3. The germline gives CDR1 SGHRS, CDR2 YFSETQ. For the CDR3, the DNA is TGCGCCAGCAGCAAGGGGGCCGACACTGAAGCTTTCTTT. Its protein product is CASSKGADTEAFF. Filled out from reference TRBV5-1 and TRBJ1-1, the complete variable domain reads KAGVTQTPRYLIKTRGQQVTLSCSPISGHRSVSWYQQTPGQGLQFLFEYFSETQRNKGNFPGRFSGRQFSNSRSEMNVSTLELGDSALYLCASSKGADTEAFFGQGTRLTVV.

J is TRBJ2-3 and V is TRBV20-1; D may match TRBD1 or TRBD2 (5 bases each). The CDR3 loop spans 12 amino acids. V was pared by 6 bases and J by 5 bases, with 12 bases between. Germline CDR1 reads DFQATT; CDR2 reads SNEGSKA (reference sequence). The CDR3: CSAHRGGDTQYF. The CDR3 region has the DNA TGCAGTGCCCACCGGGGCGGAGATACGCAGTATTTT.

The chain joins TRBV27 to TRBJ2-3; TRBD2 agrees at 16 bases. J lost 4 bases, V lost 5 bases, and 9 bases had no gene match. The CDR3 covers 18 residues. CDR1 and CDR2 (germline): MNHEY, SMNVEV (reference sequence). The CDR3 loop is CASSVGLAGGPYSDTQYF. CDR3 sequence (DNA): TGTGCCAGCAGTGTGGGACTAGCGGGAGGGCCTTACTCAGATACGCAGTATTTT.

J is TRBJ2-5 and V is TRBV13, with D uncertain. CDR3 length equals 13 residues. Per the germline V gene, CDR1 is PRHDT and CDR2 is FYEKMQ (reference sequence). V was pared by 5 bases and J by 0 bases, with 7 bases between. In nucleotides, the CDR3 is TGTGCCAGCAGCCCAAAGAACCAAGAGACCCAGTACTTC. Its translation: CASSPKNQETQYF.

This clonotype was seen ten or more times. The V and J genes are TRBV2 and TRBJ1-1, with 7 bases that match TRBD1. The length of the CDR3 is 11 residues. The V gene's germline CDR1 is SNHLY and CDR2 FYNNEI. Unmatched junction bases numbered 2, after V lost 8 bases and J lost 5 bases. CDR3 DNA: TGTGCCAGCGGCAGGGGGACTGAAGCTTTCTTT. Translating it yields CASGRGTEAFF.

As concerns this clonotype: This could be a read error, since a much larger clone is one nucleotide away. The V gene is TRBV25-1, the J gene TRBJ2-5; perhaps TRBD1 as D (5 bases). The germline CDR1 and CDR2 sequences are MGHDK and SYGVNS. This CDR3 region has 14 residues. CDR3 loop: CTSSAHQGVMAQYF. The CDR3 nucleotides are TGTACCAGCAGTGCTCACCAGGGTGTCATGGCCCAGTACTTC.

The chain combines TRBV20-1 with TRBJ2-2; 7 bases are a match to TRBD1. This CDR3 contains 13 residues. The germline gives CDR1 DFQATT, CDR2 SNEGSKA (reference sequence). After removal of 5 bases from V and 4 bases from J, the junction contained 4 bases not matched to a gene. CDR3 DNA: TGCAGTGCTTGGGACAGCTGCACCGGGGAGCTGTTTTTT. Residues: CSAWDSCTGELFF.

The chain is built from TRBV5-1 and TRBJ2-7; D remains ambiguous. Germline assignment: CDR1 SGHRS and CDR2 YFSETQ. There are 14 residues in the CDR3. The V gene lost 3 bases and the J gene lost 7 bases, with 17 bases spanning the gap. This CDR3 is CASSSDGYYNEQYF. The CDR3 bases are TGCGCCAGCAGCTCGGACGGGTATTACAATGAGCAGTACTTC.

This clonotype was counted ten times or more. The V gene is TRBV25-1, the J gene TRBJ2-5; unclear D gene. The CDR3 covers 13 residues. The germline gives CDR1 MGHDK, CDR2 SYGVNS. The V end lost 7 bases, the J end lost 1 base, and 10 bases lay between the germline ends. The CDR3 loop is CASNRASQETQYF. CDR3 coding DNA: TGTGCCAGCAATCGGGCTTCCCAAGAGACCCAGTACTTC.

The rearrangement joins TRBV6-5 to TRBJ1-2, with a tentative D call TRBD1 (6 bases). The V end was cut by 6 bases, the J end by 4 bases, with 21 bases between. The CDR3 consists of 16 residues. Germline values: CDR1 MNHEY, CDR2 SVGAGI. This chain's CDR3 is CASRVTGSGTSYGYTF. In DNA, the CDR3 is TGTGCCAGCAGAGTTACCGGGTCCGGGACAAGCTATGGCTACACCTTC.

This clonotype was seen repeatedly, ten times or more. The rearrangement links TRBV27 to TRBJ2-5; 8 nucleotides line up with TRBD1. The CDR3 runs to 15 residues. CDR1 and CDR2 from the germline V gene are MNHEY and SMNVEV (reference sequence). The V gene end was trimmed by 5 bases and the J gene end by 1 base; junction bases not matched to a gene: 6. CDR3 amino acids: CASSLGTGPQETQYF. The CDR3 DNA follows: TGTGCCAGCAGTCTAGGGACAGGACCCCAAGAGACCCAGTACTTC.

This clonotype has ten or more counts. The gene calls are TRBV12-3 or TRBV12-4 and TRBJ2-1; 8 nucleotides agree with TRBD2. The ends lost 6 bases at V and 2 bases at J; junction bases unmatched: 6. This CDR3 spans 15 amino acids. The CDR3 DNA is TGTGCCAGCAGCCCCACTAGCGGCCCCTACAATGAGCAGTTCTTC. Its protein product is CASSPTSGPYNEQFF.

This clonotype was recorded once. The chain carries TRBV7-3 and TRBJ2-3; TRBD2 matches at 11 bases. Germline V lookup: CDR1 SGHTA, CDR2 FQGTGA. V shed 5 bases and J 1 base; nucleotides not matched to a gene: 8. The length of the CDR3 is 17 residues. The CDR3: CASSPIAGGPRTDTQYF. CDR3 nucleotide sequence: TGTGCCAGCAGCCCCATAGCGGGGGGGCCGCGCACAGATACGCAGTATTTT.

This sequence joins TRBV29-1 and TRBJ1-4, with no clear D. V gave up 7 bases and J gave up 8 bases, with 8 bases separating them. This CDR3 is built from 10 residues. Looked up from germline, CDR1 is SQVTM and CDR2 is ANQGSEA. The CDR3 coding sequence is TGCAGCGCCGGCCAAGAAAAACTGTTTTTT. It is translated as CSAGQEKLFF.

The rearrangement uses TRBV15 and TRBJ2-4, with D uncertain. The length of the CDR3 is 16 residues. CDR1 and CDR2 (germline): LNHNV, YYDKDF (reference sequence). The ends were cut back, 1 base at V and 5 bases at J, with 15 bases in the middle. CDR3 protein: CATSRGIGSIENIQYF. CDR3 nucleotide sequence: TGTGCCACCAGCAGAGGAATTGGGTCGATCGAAAACATTCAGTACTTC. Filled out from reference TRBV15 and TRBJ2-4, the complete variable domain reads DAMVIQNPRYQVTQFGKPVTLSCSQTLNHNVMYWYQQKSSQAPKLLFHYYDKDFNNEADTPDNFQSRRPNTSFCFLDIRSPGLGDTAMYLCATSRGIGSIENIQYFGAGTRLSVL.

This clonotype was picked up many times. The gene calls are TRBV20-1 and TRBJ2-1, with TRBD2 as a possible D gene (5 bases). Per the germline V gene, CDR1 is DFQATT and CDR2 is SNEGSKA (reference sequence). This CDR3 contains 8 residues. In DNA, the CDR3 is TGCAACCCGGGGATTAAGTTCTTC. As protein: CNPGIKFF.

V gene TRBV7-7 combines with J gene TRBJ2-3; D is uncertain. This CDR3 contains 16 residues. The V gene lost 5 bases and the J gene lost 1 base, with 16 bases spanning the gap. The germline CDR1 and CDR2 sequences are SSHAT and FNYEAQ (reference sequence). CDR3: CASSPERHGGTDTQYF. DNA for the CDR3: TGTGCCAGCAGCCCAGAACGGCATGGAGGCACAGATACGCAGTATTTT.

This clonotype has more than one count but fewer than ten. V gene TRBV29-1 combines with J gene TRBJ1-1, with a possible D match to TRBD1 (5 bases). This CDR3 contains 10 residues. The V gene's germline CDR1 is SQVTM and CDR2 ANQGSEA. V was pared by 6 bases and J by 7 bases, with 9 bases between. The CDR3: CSVRQREAFF. The CDR3 DNA follows: TGCAGCGTAAGACAGCGTGAAGCTTTCTTT.

At least ten counts were recorded for this clonotype. This chain links TRBV3-1 with TRBJ2-3; the D is unclear. The CDR3 is made up of 12 amino acids. Germline V lookup: CDR1 LGHDT, CDR2 YNNKEL (reference sequence). Deletions cut 0 bases from V and 7 bases from J, with 5 bases between. The CDR3: CASSQDIYTQYF. CDR3 nucleotides: TGTGCCAGCAGCCAAGATATCTATACGCAGTATTTT.

The chain has TRBV5-1 and TRBJ2-5; no clear D. CDR1 and CDR2 from the germline V gene are SGHRS and YFSETQ. The CDR3 is 12 amino acids. With 2 bases removed from V and 5 bases from J, the gap between germline ends came to 7 bases. CDR3 sequence: CASSFQSETQYF. DNA for the CDR3: TGCGCCAGCAGCTTTCAAAGCGAGACCCAGTACTTC. The entire variable domain, with the rest obtained from reference TRBV5-1 and TRBJ2-5, is as follows: KAGVTQTPRYLIKTRGQQVTLSCSPISGHRSVSWYQQTPGQGLQFLFEYFSETQRNKGNFPGRFSGRQFSNSRSEMNVSTLELGDSALYLCASSFQSETQYFGPGTRLLVL.

J is TRBJ1-1 and V is TRBV5-8; D is ambiguous. Germline CDR1 is SGHTS and CDR2 is YDEGEE. CDR3 size: 10 residues. Between the trimmed V and J ends, which lost 4 bases and 13 bases, there was a span of 11 bases. This CDR3 reads CASSQYPSFF. In DNA, the CDR3 is TGTGCCAGCAGCCAGTATCCGAGTTTCTTT. The full variable domain, with the rest looked up from reference TRBV5-8 and TRBJ1-1, is EAGVTQSPTHLIKTRGQQATLRCSPISGHTSVYWYQQALGLGLQFLLWYDEGEERNRGNFPPRFSGRQFPNYSSELNVNALELEDSALYLCASSQYPSFFGQGTRLTVV.

This clonotype was observed a single time. The chain couples TRBV20-1 to TRBJ2-7; no clear D gene. The length of the CDR3 is 12 residues. From germline, CDR1 is DFQATT and CDR2 SNEGSKA (reference sequence). The CDR3 sequence: CRAASGSYEQYF. In nucleotides, the CDR3 is TGCAGGGCGGCCTCTGGGTCCTACGAGCAGTACTTC.